This is a list of T cell receptor beta chains from one sample in a study of blood T cell repertoires in COVID-19. Sequenced by immunoSEQ multiplex PCR; TCRdb stores in-frame clones only, minus some. Seen here are some 220,000 clones, 75% to 85% observed once, and the top ten hold roughly 1.2%. Source material: peripheral blood. These receptors all stem from a woman aged 30 to 39 with COVID-19, enrolled during active disease. CDR3s include the opening cysteine and the closing phenylalanine or tryptophan. Each record gives: CDR3 DNA, CDR3 protein, D gene, J gene, clone size, V gene. A D gene is named only where the DNA matches it firmly. A clone size is listed for some rows: how often the clone was seen (once, few, many), or a class if it is expanded.

TGCGCCAGCAGCTTGGGGACTAGCGGGGTTGAGCAGTTCTTC	CASSLGTSGVEQFF	TRBD2	TRBJ2-1	.	TRBV5-1
TGTGCCAGCAGTAGTACAGGGGGAGAGACCCAGTACTTC	CASSSTGGETQYF	TRBD1	TRBJ2-5	.	TRBV6-5
TGTGCCAGCAGTTACTCGACTAGAGGAAATTCACCCCTCCACTTT	CASSYSTRGNSPLHF	.	TRBJ1-6	.	TRBV6-6
TGTGCCAGCAGTTCACTTGCAACTAATGAAAAACTGTTTTTT	CASSSLATNEKLFF	.	TRBJ1-4	.	TRBV27
TGTGCCACCAGTGTCCCCGTCGGGACAGGGGGCGCCTATGGCTACACCTTC	CATSVPVGTGGAYGYTF	TRBD1	TRBJ1-2	.	TRBV24-1
TGTGCCACGCGGACACGTAATACCTACGAGCAGTACTTC	CATRTRNTYEQYF	.	TRBJ2-7	.	TRBV27
TGTGCCAGCAGTGGACAGGGTAAAGAGACCCAGTACTTC	CASSGQGKETQYF	TRBD1	TRBJ2-5	.	TRBV12-3/TRBV12-4
TGTGCCAGCAGCGTAGGCACAGGGTTTGGGAAAACTAATGAAAAACTGTTTTTT	CASSVGTGFGKTNEKLFF	.	TRBJ1-4	.	TRBV9
TGTGCCAGCAGCTACGGACAGGGTTGGACTGAAGCTTTCTTT	CASSYGQGWTEAFF	TRBD1	TRBJ1-1	.	TRBV5-4
TGTGCCTGGAGTAGGGGCCAGCCAAATGAAAAACTGTTTTTT	CAWSRGQPNEKLFF	.	TRBJ1-4	.	TRBV30
TGTGCCAGCAGCTTAGAGGGGGTGCTCAATCAGCCCCAGCATTTT	CASSLEGVLNQPQHF	.	TRBJ1-5	.	TRBV7-2
TGTGCCAGCAGTCCCCGGGAATTCAATAATTCACCCCTCCACTTT	CASSPREFNNSPLHF	.	TRBJ1-6	.	TRBV6-2/TRBV6-3
TGTGCCAGCAGTCCCTCCAGGACTAGCAGAGAGACCCAGTACTTC	CASSPSRTSRETQYF	TRBD2	TRBJ2-5	.	TRBV7-2
TGTGCCAGCAGCCCCAGTGAGGTGTTGGGGGCGACTAATGAAAAACTGTTTTTT	CASSPSEVLGATNEKLFF	.	TRBJ1-4	.	TRBV9
TGTGCCAGCAGTCCGGACAGGTTGGAGCTGTTTTTT	CASSPDRLELFF	TRBD1	TRBJ2-2	.	TRBV6-5
TGCGCCAGCAGCCCGACAGGATTCAATGAGCAGTTCTTC	CASSPTGFNEQFF	.	TRBJ2-1	.	TRBV5-1
TGCGCCAGCGCGGAAGGGGCGACCTCTGGAAACACCATATATTTT	CASAEGATSGNTIYF	.	TRBJ1-3	.	TRBV5-1
TGTGCCAGCAGCTTAGCGAGACTAGTCCTTGTAAATGAGCAGTTCTTC	CASSLARLVLVNEQFF	.	TRBJ2-1	.	TRBV7-2
TGTGCCAGCAGTTACTTAGGGGAAGAGACCCAGTACTTC	CASSYLGEETQYF	.	TRBJ2-5	few	TRBV6-5
TGTGCCACCAGCAGAGATTGGGCTATCCTAAACCAAGAGACCCAGTACTTC	CATSRDWAILNQETQYF	.	TRBJ2-5	.	TRBV15
TGTGCCAGCAGCTTAGTATGGGCGGGGCACGGTTCCGGGGAGCTGTTTTTT	CASSLVWAGHGSGELFF	.	TRBJ2-2	.	TRBV7-2
TGTGCTAGTGGTTTGATCACCGGGACAGGACACAATGAGCAGTTCTTC	CASGLITGTGHNEQFF	TRBD1	TRBJ2-1	.	TRBV12-5
TGCGCCAGCAGTCCAGAATGGGCCTTAGGCACTGAAGCTTTCTTT	CASSPEWALGTEAFF	.	TRBJ1-1	.	TRBV4-1
TGCGCCAGCAGCCATCCCATGACTAGCGGGGGAGGAACCGGGGAGCTGTTTTTT	CASSHPMTSGGGTGELFF	TRBD2	TRBJ2-2	.	TRBV4-3
TGTGCCAGCAGCCCCGACAGGGGGCTTACTGAAGCTTTCTTT	CASSPDRGLTEAFF	TRBD1	TRBJ1-1	.	TRBV7-2
TGTGCCTGGAGTCGAGCTCGGGGTGGTGAACGCGTCCTGACTTTC	CAWSRARGGERVLTF	.	TRBJ2-6	.	TRBV30
TGTGCCAGCAGCCCGAGGCGGGGGCAGCCCCAGCATTTT	CASSPRRGQPQHF	.	TRBJ1-5	many	TRBV7-9
TGTGCCAGCAGCCAAGCGGGGGGGACCTACAATGAGCAGTTCTTC	CASSQAGGTYNEQFF	TRBD2	TRBJ2-1	.	TRBV3-1/TRBV3-2